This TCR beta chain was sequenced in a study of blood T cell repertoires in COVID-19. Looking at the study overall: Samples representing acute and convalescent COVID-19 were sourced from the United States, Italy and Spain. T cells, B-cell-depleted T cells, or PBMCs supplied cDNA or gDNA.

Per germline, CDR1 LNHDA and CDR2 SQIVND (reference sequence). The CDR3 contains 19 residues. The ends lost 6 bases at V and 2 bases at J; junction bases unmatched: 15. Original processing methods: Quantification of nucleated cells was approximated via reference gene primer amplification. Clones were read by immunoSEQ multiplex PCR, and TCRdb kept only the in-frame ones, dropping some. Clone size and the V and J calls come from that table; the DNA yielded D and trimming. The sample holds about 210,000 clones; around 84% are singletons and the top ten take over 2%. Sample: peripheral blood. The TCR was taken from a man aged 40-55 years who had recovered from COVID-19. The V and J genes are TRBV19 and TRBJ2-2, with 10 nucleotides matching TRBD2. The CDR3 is CASSGSSGRRGGNTGELFF. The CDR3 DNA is TGTGCCAGTAGCGGAAGTAGCGGGAGGCGGGGGGGAAACACCGGGGAGCTGTTTTTT.